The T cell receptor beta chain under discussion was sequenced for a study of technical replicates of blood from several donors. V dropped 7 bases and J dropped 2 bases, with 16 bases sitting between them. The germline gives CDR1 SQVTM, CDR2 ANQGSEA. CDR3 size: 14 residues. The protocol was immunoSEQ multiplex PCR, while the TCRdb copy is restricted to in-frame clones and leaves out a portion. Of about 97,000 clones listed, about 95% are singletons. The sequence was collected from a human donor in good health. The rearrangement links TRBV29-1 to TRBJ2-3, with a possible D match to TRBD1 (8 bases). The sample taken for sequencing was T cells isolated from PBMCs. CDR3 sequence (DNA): TGCAGCGGGGGGGGACAGGCGAACACAGATACGCAGTATTTT. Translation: CSGGGQANTDTQYF.